This T cell receptor beta chain was found in a study of blood T cell repertoires in COVID-19. Turning to the study itself: The samples span acute and convalescent COVID-19 from the United States, Italy and Spain.

In the original workflow: Estimation of nucleated cell counts relied on the amplification of reference gene primers. Libraries were prepared by immunoSEQ multiplex PCR; TCRdb keeps only in-frame clonotypes and omits some of them. The DNA was the basis for D and trimming; V, J and clone size are from that table. Altogether under 100,000 clones are present, around 85% being singletons, with the ten largest covering approximately 3%. During active infection, Seattle patients enrolled and were then monitored through disease. Germline V gene sequence: CDR1 SGHVS, CDR2 FQNEAQ. The CDR3 has 13 residues. With 5 bases removed from V and 6 bases from J, the gap between germline ends came to 13 bases.

The rearrangement links TRBV7-8 to TRBJ1-1; D gene uncertain. Sequencing was performed on peripheral blood. The clonotype was recovered from a woman aged 80 or over with COVID-19, enrolled during active disease. CDR3 amino acids: CASSPYSPPEAFF. The CDR3, as DNA: TGTGCCAGCAGCCCGTACAGTCCACCTGAAGCTTTCTTT.